This record covers a single T cell receptor beta chain. Its target is unknown. V was clipped by 2 bases and J by 2 bases; unmatched bases: 10. This CDR3 has 17 amino acids. Germline loops: CDR1 SGHTA, CDR2 FQGNSA. The PCR was carried out with 60 Vbeta primers and 13 Jbeta primers. Using immunoSEQ multiplex PCR, the repertoire was profiled, and TCRdb retains in-frame clones only, with some absent. Here the sample spans 150,000 or so clones, roughly 75% being singletons. These data are taken from a study of cytomegalovirus exposure and HLA in healthy donors. Study-level results: The likely origin of a cluster of highly shared sequence variants was a sequencing artifact.

This TCR was sampled from a female donor in good health and CMV-seronegative. V gene TRBV7-2 combines with J gene TRBJ2-5; 8 positions match TRBD1. The sequenced sample was PBMCs. CDR3 loop: CASSLQAKDRAQETQYF. As DNA, the CDR3 is TGTGCCAGCAGCTTACAGGCCAAGGACAGGGCTCAAGAGACCCAGTACTTC.